The 18 T cell receptor beta chains below were found in one sample sequenced in a study of regulatory T cells in long-lasting Graves disease. As to time point: newly diagnosed GD, antithyroid drugs for less than 3 months. PBMCs were the source of the RNA used for TCR sequencing. Construction of the TCR beta libraries employed iRepertoire HTBI primers in conjunction with Arm-PCR of CDR3 regions. TCRdb re-analysed the multiplex PCR reads in MiXCR, keeping a single row per CDR3 protein. The data contain 350,000 to 550,000 distinct CDR3 sequences, around 15% of them seen just once; the ten biggest clones take up roughly 15%. This same sample was also part of a study on T cells in Graves' hyperthyroidism and ophthalmopathy.

Sequenced material: peripheral blood mononuclear cells (PBMCs), taken at new diagnosis, from a patient treated with antithyroid drugs. The receptors shown here come from a woman in her forties or fifties with Graves disease.

In the case of this clonotype: Just one base apart from a much larger clone, this may be a read error. The chain couples TRBV3-1 to TRBJ1-1, with D possibly matching TRBD1 (5 bases). The CDR3 has 12 residues. Trimming took 2 bases from V and 10 from J, leaving 11 bases between them. The V gene's germline CDR1 is LGHDT and CDR2 YNNKEL (reference sequence). The CDR3 nucleotides are TGTGCCAGCAGCCAACATCAGGGAGTAGCTTTCTTT. Translating it yields CASSQHQGVAFF.

This chain links TRBV19 with TRBJ1-4; perhaps TRBD1 as D (5 bases). CDR1 is LNHDA, CDR2 SQIVND, per germline (reference sequence). CDR3 length: 15 amino acids. V was pared by 8 bases and J by 5 bases, with 18 bases between. The CDR3 nucleotides read TGTGCCAGTTCCGGGACTCTTGAGGGAAATGAAAAACTGTTTTTT. Translation gives CASSGTLEGNEKLFF.

This clonotype was seen many times. The chain couples TRBV10-3 to TRBJ2-5, with a possible D match to TRBD1 (6 bases). The CDR3 has 12 residues. Germline assignment: CDR1 ENHRY and CDR2 SYGVKD. V lost 10 bases to trimming and J lost 3 bases, with 12 bases between them. The CDR3 sequence is CASRGAEETQYF. The CDR3 region has the DNA TGTGCCAGCAGGGGAGCGGAAGAGACCCAGTACTTC.

This clonotype was detected ten times or more. This chain connects TRBV30 to TRBJ2-3; TRBD2 matches at 8 bases. J gave up 2 bases and V 0 bases, and 7 bases lay outside the gene matches. The CDR3 is made up of 16 amino acids. From germline, CDR1 is GTSNPN and CDR2 SVGIG (reference sequence). CDR3 sequence reads: CAWSVPSGGNTDTQYF. The CDR3 DNA is TGTGCCTGGAGTGTACCGAGCGGGGGAAACACAGATACGCAGTATTTT.

A few counts support this clonotype. The chain carries TRBV3-1 and TRBJ2-7; D is unresolved. Germline-derived CDR1 and CDR2 are LGHDT and YNNKEL (reference sequence). Trimming pared 0 bases from V and 12 bases from J, leaving 12 bases between. The CDR3 sequence is 12 residues long. Written as DNA, the CDR3 is TGTGCCAGCAGCCAAGATGAGGCCAACTGGTACTTC. It translates to CASSQDEANWYF.

This clonotype was recorded many times. The CDR3 coding sequence is TGTGCCAGCAGCCCCTCGGTCCGGAGGAGCATGAACACTGAAGCTTTCTTT. Its translation: CASSPSVRRSMNTEAFF. The V call is TRBV7-9, the J call TRBJ1-1; D not resolved. This CDR3 is built from 17 residues. V was trimmed by 5 bases and J by 0 bases, leaving 19 bases between them. Germline CDR1 reads SEHNR; CDR2 reads FQNEAQ (reference sequence).

This clonotype was recorded a few times. J is TRBJ1-2 and V is TRBV10-3; tentatively, D is TRBD1 (6 bases). Trimming removed 5 bases at V and 2 bases at J, with 12 bases between. Germline V gene data show CDR1 as ENHRY and CDR2 as SYGVKD. CDR3 length equals 14 residues. The CDR3 DNA reads TGTGCCATCAGTAGTCAGGGGACCAACTATGGCTACACCTTC. Its protein product is CAISSQGTNYGYTF.

This clonotype was picked up many times. This chain uses TRBV7-3 with TRBJ2-1, with D perhaps TRBD1 (5 bases). This CDR3 is 13 amino acids long. From germline, CDR1 is SGHTA and CDR2 FQGTGA. Trimming took 6 bases from V and 5 from J, leaving 11 bases between them. The CDR3 DNA reads TGTGCCAGCAGTTACAGGACCGACAATGAGCAGTTCTTC. Amino acids: CASSYRTDNEQFF.

This chain joins TRBV5-1 and TRBJ2-3; 8 bases are shared with TRBD1. CDR3 size: 16 residues. The germline V gene has CDR1 SGHRS and CDR2 YFSETQ. J was trimmed by 3 bases and V by 0 bases; bases with no gene match: 6. In DNA form, the CDR3 reads TGCGCCAGCAGCTTGGCCGGGGACAGGAGGACAGATACGCAGTATTTT. As protein: CASSLAGDRRTDTQYF.

This clonotype was observed many times. The rearrangement uses TRBV12-3 or TRBV12-4 and TRBJ2-5; 7 positions agree with TRBD1. Trimming took 3 bases from V and 2 from J; bases not matched to a gene: 6. This CDR3 contains 15 residues. CDR3 nucleotides: TGTGCCAGCAGTTTGTTGACAGGGCCACAAGAGACCCAGTACTTC. Its protein product is CASSLLTGPQETQYF.

This clonotype has a count of ten or more. V usage is TRBV18 and J usage is TRBJ1-4, with D possibly matching TRBD1 (6 bases). The CDR3 contains 16 residues. Trimming removed 0 bases at V and 4 bases at J, with 12 bases between. Germline CDR1 KGHSH, CDR2 LQKENI. The chain's CDR3 is CASSPPLGRGNEKLFF. Here the CDR3 DNA reads TGTGCCAGCTCACCACCGCTGGGCAGGGGTAATGAAAAACTGTTTTTT.

This clonotype was observed a handful of times. The chain employs TRBV7-9 and TRBJ2-5; maybe TRBD2 (6 bases). Per germline, CDR1 SEHNR and CDR2 FQNEAQ (reference sequence). Between the trimmed V and J ends, which lost 5 bases and 4 bases, there was a span of 17 bases. The length of the CDR3 is 15 residues. The CDR3 nucleotides read TGTGCCAGCAGCCGTTTTGGGGGAGGTGCAGAGACCCAGTACTTC. Residues: CASSRFGGGAETQYF. Full variable domain (remainder filled in from reference TRBV7-9 and TRBJ2-5): DTGVSQNPRHKITKRGQNVTFRCDPISEHNRLYWYRQTLGQGPEFLTYFQNEAQLEKSRLLSDRFSAERPKGSFSTLEIQRTEQGDSAMYLCASSRFGGGAETQYFGPGTRLLVL.

The CDR3 region has the DNA TGTGCCAGCAGGCGAGCACAGGGTACCTACGAGCAGTACTTC. Residues: CASRRAQGTYEQYF. The V gene is TRBV28, the J gene TRBJ2-7; maybe TRBD1 (6 bases). The germline gives CDR1 MDHEN, CDR2 SYDVKM. This CDR3 has 14 residues. V gave up 6 bases and J gave up 2 bases, with 14 bases separating them.

The chain couples TRBV12-5 to TRBJ1-2; D call uncertain. Germline CDR1 LGHNT, CDR2 FRNRAP. The CDR3 is 13 amino acids. V was pared by 7 bases and J by 2 bases, with 11 bases between. CDR3 in amino acids: CASALRSNYGYTF. The CDR3 bases are TGTGCTAGTGCCCTCAGATCCAACTATGGCTACACCTTC.

This clonotype was seen many times. The gene calls are TRBV11-2 and TRBJ2-7; D might be TRBD1 (6 bases). The CDR3 runs 13 residues. The V gene's germline CDR1 is SGHAT and CDR2 FQNNGV. The V end was cut by 3 bases, the J end by 6 bases, with 12 bases between. The CDR3 protein is CASSFLKGGEQYF. The CDR3 DNA reads TGTGCCAGCAGCTTTTTGAAAGGGGGCGAGCAGTACTTC. Full variable domain (missing parts from reference TRBV11-2 and TRBJ2-7): EAGVAQSPRYKIIEKRQSVAFWCNPISGHATLYWYQQILGQGPKLLIQFQNNGVVDDSQLPKDRFSAERLKGVDSTLKIQPAKLEDSAVYLCASSFLKGGEQYFGPGTRLTVT.

This clonotype was picked up many times. The V gene is TRBV18, the J gene TRBJ1-3; TRBD1 might be the D (5 bases). Per germline, CDR1 KGHSH and CDR2 LQKENI. The CDR3 length is 15 residues. Trimming took 1 base from V and 0 from J, leaving 7 bases between them. The CDR3 nucleotides read TGTGCCAGCTCACCACTGACAGACTCTGGAAACACCATATATTTT. Its translation: CASSPLTDSGNTIYF.

CDR3 loop: CASSPMFVGETGELFF. For the CDR3, the DNA is TGTGCCAGTAGTCCTATGTTTGTGGGGGAAACCGGGGAGCTGTTTTTT. The chain is built from TRBV19 and TRBJ2-2; either TRBD1 or TRBD2 may fit D (5 bases each). The V end was cut by 5 bases, the J end by 5 bases, with 18 bases between. Germline loops: CDR1 LNHDA, CDR2 SQIVND (reference sequence). The CDR3 loop spans 16 amino acids.

This clonotype was seen repeatedly, ten times or more. V and J are TRBV6-2 or TRBV6-3 and TRBJ1-4; 8 bases are a match to TRBD1. The length of the CDR3 is 14 residues. Trimming removed 5 bases from V and 7 bases from J; junction bases left unmatched: 6. Germline lookup yields CDR1 MNHEY and CDR2 SVGEGT. The chain's CDR3 is CASSGVTGGEKLFF. DNA for the CDR3: TGTGCCAGCAGTGGAGTTACAGGGGGTGAAAAACTGTTTTTT.